The next 32 T cell receptor beta chains were all read from a single sample in a study of blood T cell repertoires in COVID-19 (dated by TCRdb to the early 2020s). The protocol used for the library was the immunoSEQ multiplex PCR assay. Drawn from immuneACCESS, this table holds only the in-frame rearrangements with V and J called that TCRdb kept. Clones are partly lost; checked studies trace under half to an unresolved V gene and leave the rest unexplained. Counted in this sample were roughly 190,000 clones; approximately 85% of them appeared once. The top ten clonotypes cover 12% of the sample. Input material: PBMCs or T cells enriched from blood (not recorded which). These receptors were taken from a man aged 35 to 55 who had recovered from COVID-19.

This chain links TRBV3-1 (or the pseudogene TRBV3-2) with TRBJ2-5; D gene unclear. Trimming shortened V by 8 bases and J by 2 bases, and 12 bases separated the two germline ends. Looked up from germline, CDR1 is LGHDT and CDR2 is YNNKEL (reference sequence). The CDR3 length is 13 residues. CDR3 sequence (DNA): TGTGCCAGCGGCCCTACTATTCAAGAGACCCAGTACTTC. It is translated as CASGPTIQETQYF.

This chain uses TRBV19 with TRBJ2-2; D is undetermined. V lost 7 bases and J lost 4, with 7 bases in between. The CDR3 length is 12 residues. Germline CDR1 and CDR2: LNHDA and SQIVND (reference sequence). CDR3 coding DNA: TGTGCCAGTACCCCTTCCACCGGGGAGCTGTTTTTT. Its translation: CASTPSTGELFF. The complete variable domain, with remaining parts taken from reference TRBV19 and TRBJ2-2, reads DGGITQSPKYLFRKEGQNVTLSCEQNLNHDAMYWYRQDPGQGLRLIYYSQIVNDFQKGDIAEGYSVSREKKESFPLTVTSAQKNPTAFYLCASTPSTGELFFGEGSRLTVL.

The V gene is TRBV13, the J gene TRBJ2-3; TRBD2 matches at 10 bases. The CDR3 sequence is 17 residues long. Looked up from germline, CDR1 is PRHDT and CDR2 is FYEKMQ (reference sequence). The junction had 8 bases not matched to a gene; V was cut back by 5 bases and J by 0 bases. The CDR3 sequence is CASSPRTSGASTDTQYF. DNA for the CDR3: TGTGCCAGCAGCCCCCGGACTAGCGGAGCTAGCACAGATACGCAGTATTTT.

The chain combines TRBV19 with TRBJ1-2; 7 nucleotides match TRBD1. With V trimmed by 10 bases and J by 6 bases, 14 bases remained unmatched. Germline CDR1 is LNHDA and CDR2 is SQIVND (reference sequence). This CDR3 comprises 14 residues. CDR3 region: CATSTGVLGDGYTF. CDR3 sequence (DNA): TGTGCCACGTCCACAGGGGTTTTAGGCGATGGCTACACCTTC.

CDR3 nucleotide sequence: TGTGCCAGCAGCTCGACAGGGGGCTACACTGAAGCTTTCTTT. It encodes CASSSTGGYTEAFF. This chain uses TRBV11-2 with TRBJ1-1; 10 positions agree with TRBD1. J gave up 3 bases and V 4 bases, and 2 bases lay outside the gene matches. The germline gives CDR1 SGHAT, CDR2 FQNNGV. The CDR3 consists of 14 residues.

The chain combines TRBV27 with TRBJ2-7, with 12 nucleotides matching TRBD2. Germline assignment: CDR1 MNHEY and CDR2 SMNVEV (reference sequence). The V segment lost 6 bases and the J segment 6 bases; nucleotides outside the gene matches: 6. The CDR3 runs to 14 residues. The CDR3 is CASRLAGGPAEQYF. The CDR3 DNA is TGTGCCAGCAGGCTAGCGGGAGGGCCGGCCGAGCAGTACTTC.

The chain links TRBV29-1 to TRBJ1-4; D possibly corresponds to TRBD1 (6 bases). The CDR3 length is 14 residues. V was pared by 5 bases and J by 5 bases, with 15 bases between. Germline V gives CDR1 SQVTM, CDR2 ANQGSEA. CDR3 sequence: CSVLAGAGNEKLFF. DNA of the CDR3: TGCAGCGTTCTCGCAGGGGCTGGGAATGAAAAACTGTTTTTT.

To note about this clone: Other nucleotide sequences in the sample specify the same CDR3. The chain combines TRBV27 with TRBJ1-1; tentatively, D is TRBD1 (5 bases). The ends were cut back, 8 bases at V and 4 bases at J, with 11 bases in the middle. The CDR3 length is 12 residues. Per the germline V gene, CDR1 is MNHEY and CDR2 is SMNVEV (reference sequence). CDR3 DNA sequence: TGTGCCAGCTCTCAGGGAGGCACTGAAGCTTTCTTT. Encoded protein: CASSQGGTEAFF.

The chain links TRBV9 to TRBJ2-1, with 9 bases that match TRBD2. CDR1 and CDR2 from the germline V gene are SGDLS and YYNGEE. This CDR3 contains 18 residues. V trimming: 3 bases; J trimming: 4 bases; junction bases outside the gene matches: 14. The CDR3 bases are TGTGCCAGCAGCGGAGACCCGTTGGCTAGCGGGAATTACAATGAGCAGTTCTTC. This translates into CASSGDPLASGNYNEQFF.

The chain couples TRBV5-4 to TRBJ2-5, with a possible D match to TRBD2 (5 bases). Looked up from germline, CDR1 is SGHNT and CDR2 is YYREEE (reference sequence). CDR3 length equals 14 residues. Trimming shortened V by 4 bases and J by 4 bases, and 14 bases separated the two germline ends. The CDR3 DNA follows: TGTGCCAGCAGCCGTTCCGGGAATAGAGAGACCCAGTACTTC. Protein sequence: CASSRSGNRETQYF.

Comment on this clone: The junction does not match germline at one end; this may be a read error. This chain joins TRBV28 and TRBJ1-6, with D possibly being TRBD1 (5 bases). Germline CDR1 is MDHEN and CDR2 is SYDVKM. The CDR3 consists of 16 residues. The CDR3 spells CASSPHQGPYNSPLHF. The CDR3 bases are TGTGCCAGCAGTCCCCACCAGGGTCCCTACAATTCACCCCTCCACTTT.

This chain joins TRBV25-1 and TRBJ1-3; 10 nucleotides match TRBD1. Germline assignment: CDR1 MGHDK and CDR2 SYGVNS. The CDR3 runs to 15 residues. V trimming: 7 bases; J trimming: 9 bases; junction bases outside the gene matches: 12. CDR3 nucleotides: TGTGCCAGCACCGAGACAGGGGGCGAAGGGGGCACCATATATTTT. Its translation: CASTETGGEGGTIYF. The complete variable domain, with remaining parts taken from reference TRBV25-1 and TRBJ1-3, reads EADIYQTPRYLVIGTGKKITLECSQTMGHDKMYWYQQDPGMELHLIHYSYGVNSTEKGDLSSESTVSRIRTEHFPLTLESARPSHTSQYLCASTETGGEGGTIYFGEGSWLTVV.

The rearrangement joins TRBV6-5 to TRBJ2-1; 8 positions agree with TRBD1. Germline loops: CDR1 MNHEY, CDR2 SVGAGI. Germline trimming cut 6 bases from V and 4 bases from J; bases unmatched to any gene: 2. This CDR3 spans 13 amino acids. The CDR3 bases are TGTGCCAGCAGCGACAGGGGATACAATGAGCAGTTCTTC. Its protein product is CASSDRGYNEQFF.

The chain uses TRBV7-9 and TRBJ1-4; 10 bases match TRBD1. Germline values: CDR1 SEHNR, CDR2 FQNEAQ (reference sequence). The CDR3 totals 17 residues. The V gene end was trimmed by 2 bases and the J gene end by 4 bases; junction bases not matched to a gene: 7. CDR3 nucleotides: TGTGCCAGCAGCTTACGTGGACAGGGGGAATTTAATGAAAAACTGTTTTTT. Protein: CASSLRGQGEFNEKLFF.

This clone is a singleton in its sample. V usage is TRBV4-2 and J usage is TRBJ1-5; tentatively, D is TRBD1 (5 bases). Trimming left V 3 bases short and J 4 bases short, with 22 bases between. Germline V CDR1 and CDR2: LGHNA, YNFKEQ. There are 18 residues in the CDR3. This CDR3 is CASSQVIGGRSGNQPQHF. CDR3 nucleotide sequence: TGTGCCAGCAGCCAGGTCATTGGGGGGAGGTCTGGGAATCAGCCCCAGCATTTT.

The chain links TRBV3-1 (or the pseudogene TRBV3-2) to TRBJ2-3; D ambiguous. Germline CDR1 reads LGHDT; CDR2 reads YNNKEL (reference sequence). There are 14 residues in the CDR3. V lost 7 bases, J lost 2 bases, and 13 bases lay in between. The CDR3: CASKASQDTDTQYF. CDR3 nucleotides: TGTGCCAGCAAAGCCAGCCAGGACACAGATACGCAGTATTTT.

The V gene is TRBV12-3 or TRBV12-4, the J gene TRBJ2-1; D unclear. There are 13 residues in the CDR3. Between the trimmed V and J ends, which lost 1 base and 6 bases, there was a span of 7 bases. Here the CDR3 reads CASSLVVGNEQFF. The CDR3 DNA follows: TGTGCCAGCAGTTTAGTAGTCGGCAATGAGCAGTTCTTC.

The CDR3 coding sequence is TGTGCCAGCAGTTTATCGGGACAGGGAATTGAAAAACTGTTTTTT. This codes for CASSLSGQGIEKLFF. V and J are TRBV27 and TRBJ1-4, with TRBD1 matching 9 bases. The germline gives CDR1 MNHEY, CDR2 SMNVEV (reference sequence). The CDR3 is made up of 15 amino acids. The V segment lost 0 bases and the J segment 7 bases; nucleotides outside the gene matches: 3.

This rearrangement joins TRBV5-5 to TRBJ2-3; 10 nucleotides line up with TRBD2. V dropped 0 bases and J dropped 3; count of bases not matched to a gene: 7. Looked up from germline, CDR1 is SGHKS and CDR2 is YYEKEE (reference sequence). The CDR3 spans 17 residues. The CDR3 DNA reads TGTGCCAGCAGCTTGGTGTTCGAGCGGGAGGGTACAGATACGCAGTATTTT. This codes for CASSLVFEREGTDTQYF.

The chain employs TRBV28 and TRBJ1-3; 10 nucleotides agree with TRBD1. The CDR3 is 14 residues long. Germline V lookup: CDR1 MDHEN, CDR2 SYDVKM. J lost 8 bases, V lost 5 bases, and 6 bases had no gene match. The CDR3 region is CASSPDRGHYTIYF. The DNA for the CDR3 is TGTGCCAGCAGTCCTGACAGGGGGCATTACACCATATATTTT.

The chain recombines TRBV6-5 with TRBJ2-4; 7 bases match TRBD2. CDR1 and CDR2 from the germline V gene are MNHEY and SVGAGI. V lost 0 bases, J lost 2 bases, and 4 bases stayed unmatched. This CDR3 spans 16 amino acids. DNA for the CDR3: TGTGCCAGCAGTTACTCCTTCGGGGGGTCCAAAAACATTCAGTACTTC. This gives the protein CASSYSFGGSKNIQYF.

J is TRBJ1-1 and V is TRBV7-2, with TRBD1 identical over 7 bases. J gave up 4 bases and V 5 bases, and 4 bases lay outside the gene matches. CDR3 length equals 13 residues. Germline V gene lookup returns CDR1 SGHTA and CDR2 FQGNSA. The CDR3 reads CASSTTGATEAFF. CDR3 in DNA: TGTGCCAGCAGCACAACAGGGGCCACTGAAGCTTTCTTT.

This chain links TRBV4-2 with TRBJ2-3, with D perhaps matching TRBD2 (5 bases). Germline CDR1 reads LGHNA; CDR2 reads YNFKEQ. CDR3 length: 16 residues. V was pared by 3 bases and J by 4 bases, with 17 bases between. The CDR3 sequence is CASSQASHNYPDTQYF. The CDR3 coding sequence is TGTGCCAGCAGCCAGGCTAGCCACAATTACCCAGATACGCAGTATTTT.

J is TRBJ1-5 and V is TRBV6-5, with no clear D. CDR3 length: 13 amino acids. In germline, CDR1 is MNHEY, CDR2 SVGAGI. Trimming stripped 4 bases from V and 8 bases from J, with 12 bases between. The CDR3 coding sequence is TGTGCCAGCAGTTTCAGGCGCCTGGAGCCCCAGCATTTT. Its protein product is CASSFRRLEPQHF.

V and J are TRBV4-3 and TRBJ1-6; no clear D. Germline CDR1 LGHNA, CDR2 YSLEER. Deletions cut 0 bases from V and 12 bases from J, with 9 bases between. The CDR3 has 13 residues. The CDR3: CASSQEVRLPLHF. The CDR3 nucleotides are TGCGCCAGCAGCCAAGAAGTGAGGTTACCCCTCCACTTT.

V is TRBV2 and J is TRBJ2-1; D is perhaps TRBD2 (6 bases). Trimming removed 7 bases at V and 12 bases at J, with 19 bases between. The CDR3 spans 13 residues. Germline CDR1 is SNHLY and CDR2 is FYNNEI. CDR3 sequence (DNA): TGTGCCAGCACTTTACGGGACTCCCGAAGGCAGTTCTTC. It yields the protein CASTLRDSRRQFF. The full variable domain, rest sourced from reference TRBV2 and TRBJ2-1, is EPEVTQTPSHQVTQMGQEVILRCVPISNHLYFYWYRQILGQKVEFLVSFYNNEISEKSEIFDDQFSVERPDGSNFTLKIRSTKLEDSAMYFCASTLRDSRRQFFGPGTRLTVL.

The CDR3 protein is CASSAGGAGTGELFF. CDR3 in DNA: TGTGCCAGCAGCGCAGGGGGTGCGGGCACCGGGGAGCTGTTTTTT. The J gene is TRBJ2-2, the V gene TRBV5-4; 7 bases map to TRBD1. The germline V gene encodes CDR1 SGHNT and CDR2 YYREEE (reference sequence). The CDR3 is 15 amino acids. With 4 bases clipped from V and 4 bases from J, the junction kept 7 bases outside the gene matches.

The genes are TRBV28 and TRBJ2-1, with 12 bases matching TRBD2. Germline V gene lookup returns CDR1 MDHEN and CDR2 SYDVKM. The ends lost 8 bases at V and 7 bases at J; junction bases unmatched: 12. The CDR3 totals 16 residues. As DNA, the CDR3 is TGTGCCAGCTTAGAACCGACTAGCGGGAGTAAAAATGAGCAGTTCTTC. Its protein is CASLEPTSGSKNEQFF.

The gene calls are TRBV30 and TRBJ1-5, with D possibly TRBD1 on 5 matching bases. The CDR3 covers 14 residues. V lost 0 bases and J 3 bases, leaving 9 bases between the germline ends. Per germline, CDR1 GTSNPN and CDR2 SVGIG (reference sequence). The CDR3 here is CAWSVDSLNQPQHF. In nucleotides, the CDR3 is TGTGCCTGGAGTGTAGACAGTCTCAATCAGCCCCAGCATTTT.

This clone was seen at least ten times. The rearrangement links TRBV2 to TRBJ2-5, with TRBD2 identical over 9 bases. Germline-derived CDR1 and CDR2 are SNHLY and FYNNEI. The CDR3 spans 12 residues. After removal of 7 bases from V and 4 bases from J, the junction contained 1 base not matched to a gene. The CDR3 region has the DNA TGTGCCAGCATGACTAGCGGAGAGACCCAGTACTTC. Amino acids: CASMTSGETQYF.

The J gene is TRBJ1-2, the V gene TRBV4-3; 8 bases line up with TRBD1. The CDR3 has 16 residues. Trimming took 0 bases from V and 7 from J; bases not matched to a gene: 10. Germline CDR1 and CDR2: LGHNA and YSLEER. The CDR3 here is CASSQDLDREAAGYTF. CDR3 coding DNA: TGCGCCAGCAGCCAAGATTTGGACAGGGAGGCCGCTGGCTACACCTTC.

The chain has TRBV9 and TRBJ2-5, with a weak D call TRBD1 (6 bases). The CDR3 is made up of 15 amino acids. Germline-derived CDR1 and CDR2 are SGDLS and YYNGEE. V was cut by 2 bases and J by 1 base, with 12 bases left in between. For the CDR3, the DNA is TGTGCCAGCAGCGTGTCCGGGACAACCCAAGAGACCCAGTACTTC. Residues: CASSVSGTTQETQYF.